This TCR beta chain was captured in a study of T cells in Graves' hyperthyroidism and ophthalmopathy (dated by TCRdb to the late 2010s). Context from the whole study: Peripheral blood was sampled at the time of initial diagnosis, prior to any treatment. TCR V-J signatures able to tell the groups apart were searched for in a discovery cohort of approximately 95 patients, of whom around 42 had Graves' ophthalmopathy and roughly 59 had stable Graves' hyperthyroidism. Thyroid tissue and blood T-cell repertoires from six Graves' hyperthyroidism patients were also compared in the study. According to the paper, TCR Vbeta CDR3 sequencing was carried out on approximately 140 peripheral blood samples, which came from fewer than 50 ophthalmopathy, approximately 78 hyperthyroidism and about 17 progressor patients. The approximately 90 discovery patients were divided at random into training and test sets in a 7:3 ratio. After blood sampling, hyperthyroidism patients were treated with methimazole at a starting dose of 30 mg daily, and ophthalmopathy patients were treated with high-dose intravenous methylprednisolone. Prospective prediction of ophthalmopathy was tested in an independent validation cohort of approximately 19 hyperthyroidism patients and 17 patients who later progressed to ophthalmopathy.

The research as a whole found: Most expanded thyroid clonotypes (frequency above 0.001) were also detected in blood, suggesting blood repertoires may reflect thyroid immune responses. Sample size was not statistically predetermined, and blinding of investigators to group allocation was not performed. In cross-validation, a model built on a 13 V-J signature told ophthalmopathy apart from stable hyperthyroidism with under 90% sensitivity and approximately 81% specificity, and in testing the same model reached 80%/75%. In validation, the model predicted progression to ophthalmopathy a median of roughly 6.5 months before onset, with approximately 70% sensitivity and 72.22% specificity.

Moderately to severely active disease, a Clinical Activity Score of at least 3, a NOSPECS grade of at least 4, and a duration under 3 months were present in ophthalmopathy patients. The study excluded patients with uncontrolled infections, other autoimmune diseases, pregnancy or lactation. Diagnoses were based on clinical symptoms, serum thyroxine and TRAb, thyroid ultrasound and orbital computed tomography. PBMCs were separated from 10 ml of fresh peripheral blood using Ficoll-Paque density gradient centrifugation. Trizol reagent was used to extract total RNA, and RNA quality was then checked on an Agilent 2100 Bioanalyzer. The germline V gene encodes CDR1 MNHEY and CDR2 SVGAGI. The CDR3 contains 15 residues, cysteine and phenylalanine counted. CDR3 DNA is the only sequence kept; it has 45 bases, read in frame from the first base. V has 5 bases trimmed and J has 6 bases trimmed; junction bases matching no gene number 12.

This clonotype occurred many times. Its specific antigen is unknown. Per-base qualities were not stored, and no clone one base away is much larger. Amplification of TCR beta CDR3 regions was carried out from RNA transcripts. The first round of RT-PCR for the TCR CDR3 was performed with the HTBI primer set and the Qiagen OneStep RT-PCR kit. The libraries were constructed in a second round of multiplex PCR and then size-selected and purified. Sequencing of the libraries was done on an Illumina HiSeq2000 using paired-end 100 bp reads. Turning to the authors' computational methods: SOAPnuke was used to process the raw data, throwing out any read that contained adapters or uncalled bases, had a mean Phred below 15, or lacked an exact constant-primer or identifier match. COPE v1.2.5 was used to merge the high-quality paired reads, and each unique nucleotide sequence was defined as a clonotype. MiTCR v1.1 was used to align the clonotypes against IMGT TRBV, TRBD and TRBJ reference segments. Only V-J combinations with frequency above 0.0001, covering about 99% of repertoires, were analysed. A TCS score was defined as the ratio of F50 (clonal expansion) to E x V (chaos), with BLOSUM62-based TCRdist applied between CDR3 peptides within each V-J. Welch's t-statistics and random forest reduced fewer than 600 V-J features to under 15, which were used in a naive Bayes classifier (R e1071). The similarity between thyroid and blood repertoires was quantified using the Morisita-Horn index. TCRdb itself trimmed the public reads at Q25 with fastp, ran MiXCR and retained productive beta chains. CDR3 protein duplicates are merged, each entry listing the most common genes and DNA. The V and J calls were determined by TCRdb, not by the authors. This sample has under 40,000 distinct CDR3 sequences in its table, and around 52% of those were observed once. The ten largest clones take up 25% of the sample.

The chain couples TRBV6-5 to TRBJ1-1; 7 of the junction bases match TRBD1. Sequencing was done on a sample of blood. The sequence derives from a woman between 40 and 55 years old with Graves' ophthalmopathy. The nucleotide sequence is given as TGTGCCAGCAGTCCTCTCACAGGGGCTGTGGCTGAAGCTTTCTTT. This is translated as CASSPLTGAVAEAFF.